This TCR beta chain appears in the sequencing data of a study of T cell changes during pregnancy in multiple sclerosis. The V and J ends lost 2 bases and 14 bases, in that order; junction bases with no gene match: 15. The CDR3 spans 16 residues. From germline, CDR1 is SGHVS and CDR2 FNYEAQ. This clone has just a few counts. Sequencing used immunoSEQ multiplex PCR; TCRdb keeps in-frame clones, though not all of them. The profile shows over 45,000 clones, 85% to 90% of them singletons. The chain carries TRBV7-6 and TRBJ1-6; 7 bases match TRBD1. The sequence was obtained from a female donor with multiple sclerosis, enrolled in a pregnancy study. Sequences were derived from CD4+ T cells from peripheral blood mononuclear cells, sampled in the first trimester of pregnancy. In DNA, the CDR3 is TGTGCCAGCAGCTTATCCCAGCGTGTAGAGGGGGCCACCCTCCACTTT. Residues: CASSLSQRVEGATLHF.